These T cell receptor beta chains were read from a single sample in a study of response to subunit inactivated influenza vaccine. TCRdb reprocessed the RT-PCR reads via MiXCR and lists one record per CDR3 protein. The profile shows 490,000 or so distinct CDR3 sequences, 6.5% to 8% of them singletons. This specimen consisted of PBMCs from blood, obtained less than 25 months after vaccination. Every receptor here comes from a man between 50 and 75 years old who received an inactivated influenza vaccine. The CDR3 runs from the conserved cysteine through the conserved F or W. Fields, in order: clone size, J gene, D gene, V gene, CDR3 DNA, CDR3 protein. A D gene is named only where the DNA matches it firmly. Size is omitted from some rows. Given values are once, few, many or a class for expanded clones.

>-|TRBJ2-3|-|TRBV29-1
TGCAGCGTTGAAGAAGGGTACCGAGTCGTCCTTAGCACAGATACGCAGTATTTT
CSVEEGYRVVLSTDTQYF
>-|TRBJ2-4|TRBD2|TRBV15
TGTGCCACCAGCAGAGAGTACGGGGGGGAAGCCAAAAACATTCAGTACTTC
CATSREYGGEAKNIQYF
>few|TRBJ2-1|-|TRBV6-5
TGTGCCAGCTTTAAGTCGGGCGGTGAGCAGTTCTTC
CASFKSGGEQFF
>few|TRBJ2-4|TRBD1|TRBV11-1
TGTGCCAGCAGCTTAATGTCGGGACAGGGGAGAAGGACGAACATTCAGTACTTC
CASSLMSGQGRRTNIQYF
>few|TRBJ1-2|-|TRBV6-4
TGTGCCAGCAGCCTTACAGGGTACGATGGCTACACCTTC
CASSLTGYDGYTF
>few|TRBJ2-2|-|TRBV7-2
TGTGCCAGCAGCTTACCGGGGATTTTGACCGGGGAGCTGTTTTTT
CASSLPGILTGELFF
>few|TRBJ2-2|-|TRBV7-8
TGTGCCAGCAGCTTAGTAGGATTTAACACCGGGGAGCTGTTTTTT
CASSLVGFNTGELFF
>many|TRBJ2-1|-|TRBV5-8
TGTGCCAGCAGCACACGGGACCCTATGGATGAGCAGTTCTTC
CASSTRDPMDEQFF
>-|TRBJ2-1|TRBD2|TRBV2
TGTGCCAGCAGGGGGACTAGCGGGAGGGATGAGCAGTTCTTC
CASRGTSGRDEQFF
>many|TRBJ2-5|-|TRBV7-9
TGTGCCAGCAGCTCCGAGTTAGCACCTAAGACCCAGTACTTC
CASSSELAPKTQYF
>-|TRBJ2-1|-|TRBV24-1
TGTGCCACCAGTGATGAGGGATCAGCATTATTACGCTCCTACAATGAGCAGTTCTTC
CATSDEGSALLRSYNEQFF
>-|TRBJ2-1|TRBD1|TRBV7-2
TGTGCCAGCTGGGGACAGGGGGTCTACAATGAGCAGTTCTTC
CASWGQGVYNEQFF
>few|TRBJ2-7|TRBD1|TRBV12-3/TRBV12-4
TGTGCCAGCAGTTTTTATCCCCCGACAGGGACCGAGCAGTACTTC
CASSFYPPTGTEQYF
>-|TRBJ2-5|-|TRBV7-9
TGTGCCAGCAGCAAGATGGAGGGGACCCAGTACTTC
CASSKMEGTQYF
>few|TRBJ2-2|TRBD2|TRBV6-1
TGTGCCAGCAGCCTGGGACTAGCGGGGCCCACCGGGGAGCTGTTTTTT
CASSLGLAGPTGELFF
>-|TRBJ2-1|-|TRBV28
TGTGCCAGCAGTTTGGATAGCGCCCACAATAACAATGAGCAGTTCTTC
CASSLDSAHNNNEQFF
>many|TRBJ2-3|TRBD1|TRBV4-3
TGCGCCAGCAGCCAAGGGACAGGGGGCACAGATACGCAGTATTTT
CASSQGTGGTDTQYF
>-|TRBJ2-1|-|TRBV4-3
TGCGCCAGCAGCCGCTCCGGGACACAATACAATGAGCAGTTCTTC
CASSRSGTQYNEQFF
>many|TRBJ1-4|TRBD1|TRBV4-3
TGCGCCAGCAGCCAAGATGGCACAGGGGGTAATGAAAAACTGTTTTTT
CASSQDGTGGNEKLFF
>-|TRBJ2-3|-|TRBV4-2
TGTGCCAGCAGGGCGGGTGGGGCCGCAGATACGCAGTGTTTT
CASRAGGAADTQCF
>few|TRBJ2-1|TRBD1|TRBV7-8
TGTGCCAGCAGCTTAGGGCAGGGGGCACAGAGTGAGCAGTTCTTC
CASSLGQGAQSEQFF
>many|TRBJ2-7|-|TRBV3-1
TGTGCCAGCAGCGCTCAAAGCTCCTACGAGCAGTACTTC
CASSAQSSYEQYF
>-|TRBJ2-3|TRBD2|TRBV7-6
TGTGCCAGCAGCTTAGTATCAGCGGGGCCTAAAACAGATACGCAGTATTTT
CASSLVSAGPKTDTQYF
>few|TRBJ2-1|-|TRBV12-3/TRBV12-4
TGTGCCAGCATCAAATCCGGGGAGCAGTTCTTC
CASIKSGEQFF
>few|TRBJ1-2|-|TRBV4-2
TGTGCCAGCAGCCAATACACAAACCAACACTATGGCTACACCTTC
CASSQYTNQHYGYTF
>-|TRBJ1-4|-|TRBV10-3
TGTGCCATCAGTGTGAACAGGGAGGAAAAACTGTTTTTT
CAISVNREEKLFF
>many|TRBJ2-5|-|TRBV7-2
TGTGCCAGCAGCTTACGCAGCGGGCGGGAGACCCAGTACTTC
CASSLRSGRETQYF
>few|TRBJ2-5|TRBD1|TRBV7-2
TGTGCCAGCAGCTTGAGAGGGGGCTACCAAGAGACCCAGTACTTC
CASSLRGGYQETQYF
>-|TRBJ1-1|-|TRBV4-1
TGCGCCAGCAGCCAGCCCTTGAGGGTGGGCACGGGAGCTTTCTTT
CASSQPLRVGTGAFF
>many|TRBJ2-1|-|TRBV20-1
TGCAGTGCTAGGGCTAGCCCTCCCTGGGCCTACAATGAGCAGTTCTTC
CSARASPPWAYNEQFF
>few|TRBJ1-1|-|TRBV19
TGTGCCAGTAGTTTCACCACGAACACTGAAGCTTTCTTT
CASSFTTNTEAFF
>many|TRBJ2-5|TRBD2|TRBV3-1
TGTGCCAGCAGCCTCATTAGCGGGAAAGAGACCCAGTACTTC
CASSLISGKETQYF
>many|TRBJ2-1|TRBD2|TRBV29-1
TGCAGCGTTGAAAACCACCCTACTAGCGCATATGAGCAGTTCTTC
CSVENHPTSAYEQFF
>many|TRBJ2-4|-|TRBV5-6
TGTGCCAGCAGCTTGTCTGGGGCAGGGATGAACATTCAGTACTTC
CASSLSGAGMNIQYF
>-|TRBJ2-3|-|TRBV5-1
TGCGCCAGCAGCTACGGACCCAGGGGCACAGATACGCAGTATTTT
CASSYGPRGTDTQYF
>-|TRBJ1-2|TRBD1|TRBV6-5
TGTGCCAGCAGTTACGTGAGGACAGGGGGCGGATATGGCTACACCTTC
CASSYVRTGGGYGYTF
>-|TRBJ1-5|-|TRBV2
TGTGCCAGCAGTGAAGCGAGAGGGGGTCAGCCCCAGCATTTT
CASSEARGGQPQHF
>-|TRBJ2-1|-|TRBV6-2/TRBV6-3
TGTGCCAGCAGTTATGGGCCAGCCAGCTACAATGAGCAGTTCTTC
CASSYGPASYNEQFF
>-|TRBJ2-2|TRBD2|TRBV5-1
TGCGCCAGCAGCTTGAGGCTAGCGGGTTCGAACACCGGGGAGCTGTTTTTT
CASSLRLAGSNTGELFF
>-|TRBJ2-1|TRBD2|TRBV13
TGTGCCAGCAGCCCAGGGACTAGCGGCAGATACAATGACGAGCAGTTCTTC
CASSPGTSGRYNDEQFF
>many|TRBJ2-2|-|TRBV5-6
TGTGCCAGCAGCTTGGGACCCAGGGGGAACACCGGGGAGCTGTTTTTT
CASSLGPRGNTGELFF
>many|TRBJ1-2|TRBD1|TRBV7-2
TGTGCCAGCAGCACGGCGGGACAGGGGGCTGGGTATGGCTACACCTTC
CASSTAGQGAGYGYTF
>many|TRBJ2-1|TRBD2|TRBV7-6
TGTGCCAGCAGCTCACGCAAAAGCGGGGGCCACAATGAGCAGTTCTTC
CASSSRKSGGHNEQFF
>-|TRBJ1-5|-|TRBV27
TGTGCCAGCAGTTTATCCTACTGGCAGCCCCAGCATTTT
CASSLSYWQPQHF
>many|TRBJ2-3|-|TRBV12-3/TRBV12-4
TGTGCCAGCAGCCGCCGGGGGTTAACGCAGTATTTT
CASSRRGLTQYF
>-|TRBJ1-5|TRBD1|TRBV28
TGTGCCAGCAGTTTGACCGGGACAGGGGGCCCCCGACAGCATTTT
CASSLTGTGGPRQHF
>many|TRBJ2-1|TRBD2|TRBV5-8
TGTGCCAGCAGCTTGGAAGTGGGTCTAGCGGCCTACAATGAGCAGTTCTTC
CASSLEVGLAAYNEQFF
>few|TRBJ1-4|-|TRBV18
TGTGCCAGCTCACCATGGGGCTTATTTGAAAAACTGTTTTTT
CASSPWGLFEKLFF
>-|TRBJ2-5|TRBD2|TRBV4-3
TGCGCCAGCAGCCAAGAATTTGGAGCGGGGAGGTCAAAGACCCAGTACTTC
CASSQEFGAGRSKTQYF
>many|TRBJ2-7|-|TRBV4-3
TGCGCCAGCAGCCAAGATCGGGCCCGAGGTGCCCTCTACGAGCAGTACTTC
CASSQDRARGALYEQYF
>-|TRBJ2-7|-|TRBV20-1
TGCAGTGCTAGAGATGATCTGTTAGCGGCCTCCTACGAGCAGTACTTC
CSARDDLLAASYEQYF
>many|TRBJ2-1|-|TRBV9
TGTGCCAGCAGCGGGACGACAGGTCACGGCTACAATGAGCAGTTCTTC
CASSGTTGHGYNEQFF
>few|TRBJ2-7|-|TRBV20-1
TGCAGTGCTCGGGGGGCAAGTTACGGGACAAGAGACTACGAGCAGTACTTC
CSARGASYGTRDYEQYF
>-|TRBJ1-1|-|TRBV4-1
TGCGCCAGCAGCCAAGTGAGGGGCAGGTGGGGGGCCGGCGCTTTCTTT
CASSQVRGRWGAGAFF
>-|TRBJ1-1|-|TRBV5-5
TGTGCCAGCAGCTCTACCCGACAGCCTAGCACTGAAGCTTTCTTT
CASSSTRQPSTEAFF